These T cell receptor beta chains were read from a single sample in a study of blood T cell repertoires in COVID-19. Profiling relied on immunoSEQ multiplex PCR, and the TCRdb table lists in-frame clones only, not all of them. The sample holds some 150,000 clones, approximately 88% seen once. Sequencing used PBMCs or T cells enriched from blood (not recorded which). The origin of the receptors is a woman aged 25 to 39 with acute COVID-19. Both conserved end residues are part of each CDR3. D genes are given only for firm matches. Size is stated for part of the rows, as once, few or many counts, or as a class when the clone is expanded.

TRBV14	TRBJ2-5	NA	NA	CASSQVRGFQYF	TGTGCCAGCAGCCAAGTCCGAGGGTTCCAGTACTTC
TRBV28	TRBJ1-4	TRBD1	NA	CASSLGRGRGEKLFF	TGTGCCAGCAGTTTGGGCAGGGGGAGAGGTGAAAAACTGTTTTTT
TRBV20-1	TRBJ1-2	NA	NA	CSAHGDYGYTF	TGCAGTGCCCACGGAGACTATGGCTACACCTTC
TRBV4-3	TRBJ2-5	TRBD2	once	CASSQDVAGAPETQYF	TGCGCCAGCAGCCAAGACGTAGCGGGAGCCCCGGAGACCCAGTACTTC
TRBV7-3	TRBJ1-2	TRBD1	NA	CASSLGQGRGYTF	TGTGCCAGCAGCTTAGGACAGGGAAGAGGCTACACCTTC
TRBV6-2/TRBV6-3	TRBJ1-2	TRBD1	NA	CASSYPRQGHYGYTF	TGTGCCAGCAGTTACCCACGACAGGGGCATTATGGCTACACCTTC
TRBV24-1	TRBJ2-1	NA	few	CATSDAGTAHNEQFF	TGTGCCACCAGTGACGCCGGGACTGCACACAATGAGCAGTTCTTC
TRBV5-5	TRBJ2-2	NA	NA	CASSLGHRVGVGGELFF	TGTGCCAGCAGCTTGGGGCACAGGGTTGGAGTTGGCGGGGAGCTGTTTTTT
TRBV6-5	TRBJ1-4	NA	NA	CASSYSSGEAPNPLFF	TGTGCCAGCAGTTACTCATCAGGGGAAGCACCCAATCCCCTGTTTTTT
TRBV6-2/TRBV6-3	TRBJ1-5	NA	NA	CASSYSIAQGTQPQHF	TGTGCCAGCAGTTACTCGATTGCCCAGGGCACTCAGCCCCAGCATTTT
TRBV19	TRBJ1-1	NA	NA	CASSTLEGRLGTEAFF	TGTGCCAGTAGTACGTTAGAGGGAAGGCTTGGCACTGAAGCTTTCTTT
TRBV18	TRBJ1-4	TRBD1	NA	CASSPGTGVEKLFF	TGTGCCAGCTCACCGGGGACAGGGGTTGAAAAACTGTTTTTT
TRBV6-2/TRBV6-3	TRBJ1-2	TRBD1	NA	CASSYTSRTGDGYTF	TGTGCCAGCAGTTACACGTCCCGGACAGGGGATGGCTACACCTTC
TRBV4-3	TRBJ1-2	TRBD1	NA	CASSPPGTGVGYTF	TGCGCCAGCAGCCCACCAGGGACAGGGGTTGGCTACACCTTC
TRBV19	TRBJ2-1	TRBD2	NA	CASSITAGGPDEQFF	TGTGCCAGTAGTATAACAGCGGGAGGGCCAGATGAGCAGTTCTTC
TRBV28	TRBJ1-1	TRBD1	NA	CASSWGDRATEAFF	TGTGCCAGCAGTTGGGGTGACAGGGCCACTGAAGCTTTCTTT
TRBV5-1	TRBJ2-2	NA	few	CASSLVLASLTGELFF	TGCGCCAGCAGCTTGGTGCTAGCGAGCCTCACCGGGGAGCTGTTTTTT
TRBV7-9	TRBJ1-5	TRBD1	few	CASSSTGDQPQHF	TGTGCCAGCAGCTCTACAGGGGATCAGCCCCAGCATTTT
TRBV18	TRBJ2-3	NA	NA	CASSPNLITDTQYF	TGTGCCAGCTCACCAAATCTTATCACAGATACGCAGTATTTT
TRBV28	TRBJ2-1	TRBD2	NA	CASRLMLAGAYNEQFF	TGTGCCAGCAGACTGATGTTAGCGGGGGCCTACAATGAGCAGTTCTTC
TRBV11-2	TRBJ2-7	TRBD2	few	CASSLAASGGTYEQYF	TGTGCCAGCAGCTTAGCAGCTAGCGGAGGCACCTACGAGCAGTACTTC
TRBV2	TRBJ1-4	NA	NA	CASNLDGEKLFF	TGTGCCAGCAACCTAGACGGTGAAAAACTGTTTTTT
TRBV5-1	TRBJ2-6	TRBD1	NA	CASSPMDRVAGANVLTF	TGCGCCAGCAGCCCGATGGACAGGGTAGCTGGGGCCAACGTCCTGACTTTC
TRBV28	TRBJ2-7	TRBD2	NA	CASIPTGRAYEQYF	TGTGCCAGCATTCCCACCGGGAGGGCCTACGAGCAGTACTTC
TRBV6-5	TRBJ2-7	TRBD2	NA	CASSYGSGILYEQYF	TGTGCCAGCAGTTACGGGAGCGGGATCCTCTACGAGCAGTACTTC
TRBV10-3	TRBJ1-5	NA	NA	CAISDIQGFDQPQHF	TGTGCCATCAGTGACATACAGGGATTCGATCAGCCCCAGCATTTT
TRBV15	TRBJ2-1	TRBD1	NA	CATSRASGQGYNEQFF	TGTGCCACCAGCAGAGCTTCGGGACAGGGCTACAATGAGCAGTTCTTC
TRBV28	TRBJ2-1	NA	NA	CASSTRPGRDEQFF	TGTGCCAGCAGTACCAGACCGGGCAGGGATGAGCAGTTCTTC